One and the same sample provided the 28 T cell receptor beta chains below, sequenced in a study of T cell repertoires in cytomegalovirus infection. A single record per CDR3 protein comes from TCRdb applying MiXCR to the reads. The sample consists of a few hundred thousand distinct CDR3 sequences, around a sixth of them appearing once. The sample was PBMCs. The receptors stem from a human donor in good health (CMV status not recorded). Some clones in this sample may be carry-over from other donors' samples.

The chain uses TRBV7-9 and TRBJ1-1, with D uncertain. Trimming left V 2 bases short and J 5 bases short, with 12 bases between. The CDR3 runs to 14 residues. Looked up from germline, CDR1 is SEHNR and CDR2 is FQNEAQ (reference sequence). CDR3 sequence (DNA): TGTGCCAGCAGCTTAAGCGGTATCCCGACTGAAGCTTTCTTT. Its protein product is CASSLSGIPTEAFF.

The V gene is TRBV3-1, the J gene TRBJ1-2; D may be TRBD1 (5 bases). The V gene's germline CDR1 is LGHDT and CDR2 YNNKEL (reference sequence). Trimming took off 4 bases at V and 4 bases at J, with 13 bases between the two ends. The CDR3 consists of 14 residues. DNA of the CDR3: TGTGCCAGCAGCCTAGGGGACGTCCCCTATGGCTACACCTTC. It encodes CASSLGDVPYGYTF.

This clonotype came up a few times. J is TRBJ1-1 and V is TRBV7-9, with 7 bases aligning to TRBD1. The ends lost 1 base at V and 0 bases at J; junction bases unmatched: 8. Germline CDR1 and CDR2: SEHNR and FQNEAQ (reference sequence). CDR3 size: 17 residues. The CDR3 DNA sequence: TGTGCCAGCAGCTTAGGCTCCGGGACAGCGTTGAACACTGAAGCTTTCTTT. This gives the protein CASSLGSGTALNTEAFF.

The table lists this clonotype with a few counts. The chain uses TRBV2 and TRBJ1-5, with D tentatively TRBD1 (6 bases). This CDR3 comprises 14 residues. Trimming shortened V by 4 bases and J by 3 bases, and 10 bases separated the two germline ends. Germline values: CDR1 SNHLY, CDR2 FYNNEI. The CDR3 reads CASSGQVPNQPQHF. DNA of the CDR3: TGTGCCAGCAGTGGACAGGTTCCCAATCAGCCCCAGCATTTT.

The chain joins TRBV4-1 to TRBJ1-1; D might be TRBD1 (5 bases). Germline V CDR1 and CDR2: MGHRA, YSYEKL. V lost 4 bases, J lost 5 bases, and 14 bases lay in between. The CDR3 totals 14 residues. CDR3: CASSRNGGWTEAFF. As DNA, the CDR3 is TGCGCCAGCAGCCGAAACGGGGGGTGGACTGAAGCTTTCTTT.

The V gene is TRBV12-3 or TRBV12-4, the J gene TRBJ1-1; the D is unclear. There are 12 residues in the CDR3. Trimming stripped 6 bases from V and 3 bases from J, with 8 bases between. CDR3 protein: CASSREDTEAFF. For the CDR3, the DNA is TGTGCCAGCAGCCGAGAAGACACTGAAGCTTTCTTT.

This clonotype appeared a few times. The rearrangement joins TRBV5-4 to TRBJ1-4; D call uncertain. Germline CDR1 and CDR2: SGHNT and YYREEE (reference sequence). Trimming left V 4 bases short and J 1 base short, with 11 bases between. The CDR3 extends over 15 amino acids. CDR3 coding DNA: TGTGCCAGCAGCCCAAAGGGCGTAACTAATGAAAAACTGTTTTTT. It yields the protein CASSPKGVTNEKLFF.

In this sample, this clonotype turned up many times. The rearrangement links TRBV7-2 to TRBJ2-3, with D possibly TRBD2 on 7 matching bases. This CDR3 comprises 15 residues. Trimming stripped 2 bases from V and 6 bases from J, with 15 bases between. Germline loops: CDR1 SGHTA, CDR2 FQGNSA. The CDR3 nucleotides are TGTGCCAGCAGCTTACGGCTATCGGGGGGCGATACGCAGTATTTT. Residues: CASSLRLSGGDTQYF.

The sample holds a few counts of this clonotype. The V gene is TRBV28, the J gene TRBJ2-7; 11 bases are shared with TRBD2. J was trimmed by 8 bases and V by 4 bases; bases with no gene match: 13. Germline CDR1 and CDR2: MDHEN and SYDVKM. The CDR3 covers 16 residues. This CDR3 reads CASSSPSGGNQFKQYF. Here the CDR3 DNA reads TGTGCCAGCAGTTCCCCTAGCGGGGGGAATCAATTCAAGCAGTACTTC.

There are many counts of this clonotype. The chain uses TRBV28 and TRBJ1-5, with 7 bases matching TRBD1. The germline gives CDR1 MDHEN, CDR2 SYDVKM. V dropped 8 bases and J dropped 4; count of bases not matched to a gene: 14. The CDR3 length is 16 residues. CDR3 sequence reads: CASETGARTTNQPQHF. The CDR3 bases are TGTGCCAGCGAAACAGGGGCCCGGACAACGAATCAGCCCCAGCATTTT.

This clonotype was counted many times. The chain is built from TRBV7-2 and TRBJ1-1, with 7 bases fitting TRBD1. V was pared by 4 bases and J by 1 base, with 9 bases of the junction left unmatched. This CDR3 is built from 16 residues. Germline CDR1 and CDR2: SGHTA and FQGNSA. The CDR3 loop reads CASSWKVGQPNTEAFF. The CDR3 region has the DNA TGTGCCAGCAGCTGGAAAGTGGGACAGCCGAACACTGAAGCTTTCTTT.

This clonotype was observed a few times. The chain joins TRBV12-3 or TRBV12-4 to TRBJ1-5; 7 bases match TRBD1. J lost 4 bases, V lost 5 bases, and 8 bases had no gene match. The CDR3 totals 15 residues. The CDR3 bases are TGTGCCAGCAGTCCCCAGACAGGGTTTAATCAGCCCCAGCATTTT. This codes for CASSPQTGFNQPQHF.

This clonotype was found many times. J is TRBJ2-3 and V is TRBV7-2, with TRBD1 as a possible D gene (6 bases). CDR1 and CDR2 from the germline V gene are SGHTA and FQGNSA. CDR3 length: 17 residues. V gave up 6 bases and J gave up 4 bases, with 23 bases separating them. The CDR3 is CASSPFGGGGLSDTQYF. DNA for the CDR3: TGTGCCAGCAGTCCCTTTGGGGGTGGGGGCCTATCAGATACGCAGTATTTT.

This clonotype has a count of ten or more. V and J are TRBV11-2 and TRBJ2-7; D is perhaps TRBD1 (6 bases). V was pared by 5 bases and J by 8 bases, with 16 bases between. Per germline, CDR1 SGHAT and CDR2 FQNNGV. This CDR3 spans 13 amino acids. The CDR3 DNA reads as TGTGCCAGCAGCCCATCCGGGACACTCAAGCAGTACTTC. It encodes CASSPSGTLKQYF.

This clonotype was picked up many times. This chain links TRBV7-2 with TRBJ2-3; tentative D call: TRBD1 (5 bases). The CDR3 loop spans 13 amino acids. With 7 bases removed from V and 6 bases from J, the gap between germline ends came to 14 bases. The germline V gene has CDR1 SGHTA and CDR2 FQGNSA. The CDR3 loop is CASNLGLSDTQYF. As DNA, the CDR3 is TGTGCCAGCAACCTGGGGCTTTCGGATACGCAGTATTTT.

The chain is built from TRBV7-6 and TRBJ2-5, with 10 bases that match TRBD2. CDR3 size: 16 residues. Germline values: CDR1 SGHVS, CDR2 FNYEAQ. The trim removed 5 bases at V and 2 bases at J, leaving 8 bases unmatched. CDR3 protein: CASSPSGAGGQETQYF. The CDR3 DNA reads TGTGCCAGCAGCCCCAGTGGAGCGGGGGGGCAAGAGACCCAGTACTTC.

The chain is built from TRBV12-3 or TRBV12-4 and TRBJ2-7; 7 bases are a match to TRBD1. This CDR3 region has 13 residues. With 3 bases clipped from V and 3 bases from J, the junction kept 2 bases outside the gene matches. CDR3 DNA: TGTGCCAGCAGTTTGGGGACAGACTACGAGCAGTACTTC. Translated, it gives CASSLGTDYEQYF.

This clonotype was seen ten or more times. The J gene is TRBJ2-3, the V gene TRBV7-2, with 11 bases matching TRBD2. The CDR3 contains 18 residues. Germline loops: CDR1 SGHTA, CDR2 FQGNSA. Losses at the gene ends were 3 bases for V and 1 base for J; bases not matched to a gene: 9. CDR3: CASSLIAGLADRTDTQYF. The CDR3 DNA reads TGTGCCAGCAGCTTGATTGCGGGACTAGCGGACCGCACAGATACGCAGTATTTT. The complete variable domain, with remaining parts taken from reference TRBV7-2 and TRBJ2-3, reads GAGVSQSPSNKVTEKGKDVELRCDPISGHTALYWYRQSLGQGLEFLIYFQGNSAPDKSGLPSDRFSAERTGGSVSTLTIQRTQQEDSAVYLCASSLIAGLADRTDTQYFGPGTRLTVL.

This clonotype has just a few counts. The J gene is TRBJ1-4, the V gene TRBV4-3, with a possible D match to TRBD1 (6 bases). The CDR3 has 18 amino acids. Per germline, CDR1 LGHNA and CDR2 YSLEER. Between the trimmed V and J ends, which lost 2 bases and 0 bases, there was a span of 16 bases. The CDR3 region has the DNA TGCGCCAGCAGCCAAAATTCGGGGGCAAGAGCAACTAATGAAAAACTGTTTTTT. It codes for CASSQNSGARATNEKLFF.

This clonotype was observed many times. V and J are TRBV7-2 and TRBJ2-2, with TRBD1 matching over 11 bases. J was trimmed by 6 bases and V by 5 bases; bases with no gene match: 5. This CDR3 is 15 amino acids long. From germline, CDR1 is SGHTA and CDR2 FQGNSA. The CDR3 region has the DNA TGTGCCAGCAGCGACCGGGACAGGGGGGCCGGGGAGCTGTTTTTT. It yields the protein CASSDRDRGAGELFF.

This clonotype occurred a few times. This chain joins TRBV7-3 and TRBJ2-1; the match to TRBD2 covers 9 bases. The CDR3 totals 15 residues. The V segment lost 1 base and the J segment 6 bases; nucleotides outside the gene matches: 4. CDR1 and CDR2 from the germline V gene are SGHTA and FQGTGA. CDR3 nucleotide sequence: TGTGCCAGCAGCTTAATAGCGGGGGCATCCAATGAGCAGTTCTTC. Amino acid sequence: CASSLIAGASNEQFF.

CDR3 nucleotide sequence: TGTGCCAGTAGTATAGGGCCAGGGGGGTGGAATCAGCCCCAGCATTTT. Protein sequence: CASSIGPGGWNQPQHF. The rearrangement uses TRBV19 and TRBJ1-5; 7 nucleotides match TRBD1. CDR3 length: 16 residues. V trimming: 1 base; J trimming: 4 bases; junction bases outside the gene matches: 7. Per the germline V gene, CDR1 is LNHDA and CDR2 is SQIVND (reference sequence).

In its sample, this clonotype was seen many times. The rearrangement uses TRBV7-8 and TRBJ2-7, with D possibly being TRBD1 or TRBD2 (5 bases each). V gave up 6 bases and J gave up 6 bases, with 18 bases separating them. The CDR3 spans 14 residues. Germline-derived CDR1 and CDR2 are SGHVS and FQNEAQ. The CDR3 is CASRSRDLEGEQYF. As DNA, the CDR3 is TGTGCCAGCAGGTCCCGGGACCTTGAGGGCGAGCAGTACTTC.

The V call is TRBV7-9, the J call TRBJ1-3; D is unclear. The length of the CDR3 is 17 residues. Germline values: CDR1 SEHNR, CDR2 FQNEAQ (reference sequence). V was shortened by 5 bases and J by 0 bases, with 17 bases between the two germline ends. CDR3 bases: TGTGCCAGCAGCCCGGAACAAGTTTCCCCCTCTGGAAACACCATATATTTT. Translation gives CASSPEQVSPSGNTIYF.

The rearrangement links TRBV5-8 to TRBJ2-1; D tentatively reads TRBD1 or TRBD2 (5 bases each). This CDR3 spans 15 amino acids. Germline CDR1 and CDR2: SGHTS and YDEGEE. V was cut by 0 bases and J by 4 bases, with 11 bases left in between. This CDR3 reads CASSLAGRQYNEQFF. The CDR3 DNA follows: TGTGCCAGCAGCTTGGCGGGGCGTCAATACAATGAGCAGTTCTTC.

V usage is TRBV12-5 and J usage is TRBJ2-1; D is possibly TRBD1 (6 bases). V was shortened by 3 bases and J by 9 bases, with 18 bases between the two germline ends. The CDR3 totals 15 residues. Germline assignment: CDR1 LGHNT and CDR2 FRNRAP. The chain's CDR3 is CASGFDPLQGIEQFF. DNA for the CDR3: TGTGCTAGTGGTTTTGACCCCCTCCAGGGGATTGAGCAGTTCTTC.

This clonotype was counted many times. This chain uses TRBV4-1 with TRBJ1-2, with D uncertain. This CDR3 has 15 residues. V gave up 1 base and J gave up 3 bases, with 12 bases separating them. Germline V gene data show CDR1 as MGHRA and CDR2 as YSYEKL. The CDR3 loop is CASSQVGRIDYGYTF. The CDR3 region has the DNA TGCGCCAGCAGCCAAGTGGGCAGGATTGACTATGGCTACACCTTC.

There are many counts of this clonotype. The chain combines TRBV11-2 with TRBJ2-1, with D perhaps TRBD1 (6 bases). CDR3 size: 14 residues. Trimming stripped 5 bases from V and 6 bases from J, with 14 bases between. CDR1 is SGHAT, CDR2 FQNNGV, per germline. CDR3 coding DNA: TGTGCCAGCAGCCCCTGGGACACGGGCAATGAGCAGTTCTTC. Protein: CASSPWDTGNEQFF.